This entry lists 29 T cell receptor beta chains sequenced from one sample in a study of blood T cell repertoires in COVID-19. The assay was immunoSEQ multiplex PCR, and TCRdb's table has in-frame clones only and misses some. The sample lists under 300,000 clones, roughly 90% occurring once. Sequencing input: peripheral blood. Receptors originate from a woman aged 25-40 years with acute or convalescent COVID-19.

This clone was seen a single time. The chain links TRBV7-8 to TRBJ2-7; D not resolved. The CDR3 sequence is 14 residues long. Germline CDR1 SGHVS, CDR2 FQNEAQ. V shed 5 bases and J shed 0 bases, with 11 bases lying between them. Written as DNA, the CDR3 is TGTGCCAGCAGCCCAAACCGAGACTCCTACGAGCAGTACTTC. This translates into CASSPNRDSYEQYF.

The chain carries TRBV19 and TRBJ2-7; 9 positions agree with TRBD1. This CDR3 is 16 amino acids long. CDR1 is LNHDA, CDR2 SQIVND, per germline (reference sequence). Trimming removed 4 bases from V and 2 bases from J; junction bases left unmatched: 9. The CDR3 protein is CASSTKTGTGTYEQYF. For the CDR3, the DNA is TGTGCCAGTAGTACCAAAACCGGGACAGGGACCTACGAGCAGTACTTC.

The chain couples TRBV11-3 to TRBJ2-3; the match to TRBD1 covers 7 bases. CDR3 length: 14 residues. Germline V lookup: CDR1 SGHNT, CDR2 YENEEA. V was pared by 5 bases and J by 4 bases, with 6 bases of the junction left unmatched. The CDR3 DNA is TGTGCCAGCAGCCACCCGACAGGGTCAGATACGCAGTATTTT. Protein product: CASSHPTGSDTQYF. The full variable domain, its missing parts supplied by reference TRBV11-3 and TRBJ2-3, is EAGVVQSPRYKIIEKKQPVAFWCNPISGHNTLYWYLQNLGQGPELLIRYENEEAVDDSQLPKDRFSAERLKGVDSTLKIQPAELGDSAVYLCASSHPTGSDTQYFGPGTRLTVL.

This clone came up once. The genes are TRBV12-3 or TRBV12-4 and TRBJ2-7; D gene uncertain. This CDR3 region has 12 residues. Between the trimmed V and J ends, which lost 2 bases and 7 bases, there was a span of 9 bases. The CDR3 sequence: CASSLRMREQYF. The CDR3 coding sequence is TGTGCCAGCAGTTTACGGATGAGGGAGCAGTACTTC.

This chain joins TRBV2 and TRBJ2-6, with TRBD1 matching over 7 bases. The CDR3 runs 19 residues. Looked up from germline, CDR1 is SNHLY and CDR2 is FYNNEI. V was pared by 1 base and J by 0 bases, with 9 bases of the junction left unmatched. The CDR3 sequence: CASSEGRGGLGSGANVLTF. The CDR3 nucleotides read TGTGCCAGCAGTGAAGGTAGAGGGGGCCTTGGCTCTGGGGCCAACGTCCTGACTTTC.

The chain employs TRBV30 and TRBJ2-7, with TRBD1 identical over 9 bases. Germline V gene data show CDR1 as GTSNPN and CDR2 as SVGIG (reference sequence). The CDR3 is 13 amino acids. Trimming at V came to 5 bases and at J to 4 bases, leaving 6 bases not matched to a gene. CDR3 region: CAWSTGTGYEQYF. DNA of the CDR3: TGTGCCTGGTCGACGGGGACAGGGTACGAGCAGTACTTC.

This rearrangement joins TRBV3-1 (or the pseudogene TRBV3-2) to TRBJ2-2, with a weak D call TRBD2 (7 bases). The CDR3 loop spans 16 amino acids. Germline lookup yields CDR1 LGHDT and CDR2 YNNKEL (reference sequence). The ends were cut back, 5 bases at V and 6 bases at J, with 19 bases in the middle. CDR3 protein: CASSLGAGLYPGELFF. Here the CDR3 DNA reads TGTGCCAGCAGCTTGGGGGCGGGACTATATCCCGGGGAGCTGTTTTTT.

The chain uses TRBV6-5 and TRBJ1-3; D ambiguous. Per germline, CDR1 MNHEY and CDR2 SVGAGI. The CDR3 is 14 residues long. Trimming shortened V by 6 bases and J by 3 bases, and 12 bases separated the two germline ends. The CDR3 sequence is CASSRGSRGNTIYF. The CDR3 DNA reads as TGTGCCAGCAGCAGAGGTTCCCGTGGAAACACCATATATTTT.

The chain employs TRBV28 and TRBJ2-2, with 7 bases that match TRBD1. The CDR3 is 13 amino acids. Germline CDR1 is MDHEN and CDR2 is SYDVKM. J gave up 3 bases and V 8 bases, and 3 bases lay outside the gene matches. The CDR3 coding sequence is TGTGCCAGCCAGACAGGGCACACCGGGGAGCTGTTTTTT. This codes for CASQTGHTGELFF.

This chain connects TRBV2 to TRBJ1-5, with no clear D. The germline CDR1 and CDR2 sequences are SNHLY and FYNNEI. This CDR3 has 13 amino acids. V was shortened by 5 bases and J by 0 bases, with 5 bases between the two germline ends. CDR3 protein: CASSRGSNQPQHF. CDR3 DNA: TGTGCCAGCAGTCGGGGTAGCAATCAGCCCCAGCATTTT.

The chain recombines TRBV11-2 with TRBJ1-3; D unclear. The CDR3 sequence is 16 residues long. The germline V and J ends were trimmed by 2 bases and 0 bases, with 11 bases remaining between them. Germline V gene lookup returns CDR1 SGHAT and CDR2 FQNNGV. Written as DNA, the CDR3 is TGTGCCAGCAGCTTAAGCCTTGCCATCTCTGGAAACACCATATATTTT. Its protein product is CASSLSLAISGNTIYF.

CDR3 residues: CASSPLLAYEQYF. The CDR3 coding sequence is TGTGCCAGCTCACCACTTCTAGCCTACGAGCAGTACTTC. The J gene is TRBJ2-7, the V gene TRBV18; D call uncertain. CDR1 and CDR2 from the germline V gene are KGHSH and LQKENI. The CDR3 extends over 13 amino acids. Trimming stripped 1 base from V and 2 bases from J, with 6 bases between.

In regard to this clone: The same CDR3 also results from other DNA sequences found in this sample. This chain connects TRBV9 to TRBJ1-3, with 8 bases identical to TRBD1. Per the germline V gene, CDR1 is SGDLS and CDR2 is YYNGEE. V lost 4 bases to trimming and J lost 4 bases; unmatched junction nucleotides: 7. This CDR3 spans 15 amino acids. The DNA for the CDR3 is TGTGCCAGCAGCCCCAGGACAGGGTCAGGAAACACCATATATTTT. It yields the protein CASSPRTGSGNTIYF.

The rearrangement uses TRBV27 and TRBJ2-1; 13 nucleotides align to TRBD2. CDR1 is MNHEY, CDR2 SMNVEV, per germline (reference sequence). This CDR3 is built from 16 residues. V was pared by 6 bases and J by 7 bases, with 9 bases of the junction left unmatched. Written as DNA, the CDR3 is TGTGCCAGCAGGCCTCTGACGGGACTAGCGGGAAATGAGCAGTTCTTC. It is translated as CASRPLTGLAGNEQFF.

V is TRBV11-3 and J is TRBJ2-3; TRBD2 aligns across 10 bases. Trimming at V came to 5 bases and at J to 2 bases, leaving 4 bases not matched to a gene. The CDR3 spans 15 residues. Germline CDR1 SGHNT, CDR2 YENEEA. The CDR3 is CASSTGTSVTDTQYF. The CDR3 nucleotides are TGTGCCAGCAGCACTGGGACTAGCGTCACAGATACGCAGTATTTT.

The gene calls are TRBV11-1 and TRBJ1-1; D gene unclear. This CDR3 is 13 amino acids long. Trimming took 3 bases from V and 1 from J, leaving 6 bases between them. CDR1 is SGHAT, CDR2 FQDESV, per germline (reference sequence). This chain's CDR3 is CASSFSWNTEAFF. In nucleotides, the CDR3 is TGTGCCAGCAGCTTTTCCTGGAACACTGAAGCTTTCTTT.

V gene TRBV2 combines with J gene TRBJ1-5; 8 bases match TRBD1. The ends lost 6 bases at V and 0 bases at J; junction bases unmatched: 4. Germline CDR1 is SNHLY and CDR2 is FYNNEI. The CDR3 totals 15 residues. CDR3: CASRATGDSNQPQHF. The CDR3 DNA sequence: TGTGCCAGCAGGGCGACAGGGGATAGCAATCAGCCCCAGCATTTT.

The chain has TRBV19 and TRBJ1-5, with D tentatively TRBD1 (5 bases). Germline V gives CDR1 LNHDA, CDR2 SQIVND (reference sequence). V dropped 5 bases and J dropped 4 bases, with 9 bases sitting between them. CDR3 length equals 13 residues. CDR3 protein: CASSQQVNQPQHF. DNA for the CDR3: TGTGCCAGTAGTCAACAGGTGAATCAGCCCCAGCATTTT.

The chain couples TRBV6-2 or TRBV6-3 to TRBJ2-1, with TRBD1 identical over 9 bases. V was pared by 5 bases and J by 8 bases, with 10 bases of the junction left unmatched. The CDR3 runs to 15 residues. The germline CDR1 and CDR2 sequences are MNHEY and SVGEGT. CDR3 sequence: CASSPWDRADYEQFF. In DNA form, the CDR3 reads TGTGCCAGCAGTCCGTGGGACAGGGCAGACTATGAGCAGTTCTTC.

V is TRBV6-5 and J is TRBJ1-2; D unclear. Trimming stripped 11 bases from V and 8 bases from J, with 15 bases between. Germline assignment: CDR1 MNHEY and CDR2 SVGAGI. This CDR3 has 11 residues. The CDR3 sequence is CALWGAGGYTF. The CDR3 DNA follows: TGTGCCCTGTGGGGAGCGGGAGGCTACACCTTC.

The sample holds one count of this clone. The chain is built from TRBV24-1 and TRBJ1-5; D is perhaps TRBD1 (5 bases). The V end lost 4 bases, the J end lost 1 base, and 10 bases lay between the germline ends. Germline V gene sequence: CDR1 KGHDR, CDR2 SFDVKD. The CDR3 is made up of 15 amino acids. The DNA for the CDR3 is TGTGCCACCAGTGAAACTGACAGCAGCAATCAGCCCCAGCATTTT. Translating it yields CATSETDSSNQPQHF.

DNA of the CDR3: TGCAGCGTTGAAGATCTCGACGGGGTCGAGCAGTACTTC. Its protein is CSVEDLDGVEQYF. The chain employs TRBV29-1 and TRBJ2-7; possibly TRBD2 for D (5 bases). Germline loops: CDR1 SQVTM, CDR2 ANQGSEA. Trimming removed 0 bases at V and 6 bases at J, with 12 bases between. The CDR3 contains 13 residues.

This clone was observed once. The chain couples TRBV7-8 to TRBJ2-2, with TRBD2 matching over 10 bases. The V gene's germline CDR1 is SGHVS and CDR2 FQNEAQ. This CDR3 has 16 amino acids. V shed 6 bases and J 6 bases; nucleotides not matched to a gene: 10. The CDR3 nucleotides are TGTGCCAGCAGGTTGAGCGGGAGGGCTGAATCCGGGGAGCTGTTTTTT. Amino acids: CASRLSGRAESGELFF.

The V and J genes are TRBV25-1 and TRBJ1-1; perhaps TRBD1 as D (5 bases). This CDR3 spans 15 amino acids. Deletions cut 0 bases from V and 3 bases from J, with 11 bases between. Germline V gene data show CDR1 as MGHDK and CDR2 as SYGVNS. CDR3 region: CASSEYGGRDTEAFF. The CDR3, as DNA: TGTGCCAGCAGTGAATACGGGGGAAGGGACACTGAAGCTTTCTTT. Supplemented by reference TRBV25-1 and TRBJ1-1, the full variable domain reads EADIYQTPRYLVIGTGKKITLECSQTMGHDKMYWYQQDPGMELHLIHYSYGVNSTEKGDLSSESTVSRIRTEHFPLTLESARPSHTSQYLCASSEYGGRDTEAFFGQGTRLTVV.

The CDR3 DNA follows: TGTGCCAGCAGCAGGGGACAGTCGAATAATGAAAAACTGTTTTTT. Protein product: CASSRGQSNNEKLFF. This chain uses TRBV6-5 with TRBJ1-4; 7 bases map to TRBD1. There are 15 residues in the CDR3. Unmatched junction bases numbered 8, after V lost 6 bases and J lost 4 bases. Germline V gene data show CDR1 as MNHEY and CDR2 as SVGAGI.

This clone occurred once. The chain carries TRBV6-6 and TRBJ2-7; D is unclear. The CDR3 spans 11 residues. Germline V lookup: CDR1 MNHNY, CDR2 SVGAGI (reference sequence). The V end was cut by 4 bases, the J end by 9 bases, with 10 bases between. CDR3 nucleotides: TGTGCCAGCAGTTCCCGGTCGCGGCAGTACTTC. This translates into CASSSRSRQYF.

The rearrangement uses TRBV10-3 and TRBJ2-3; 7 nucleotides align to TRBD2. CDR1 ENHRY and CDR2 SYGVKD come from the germline V gene. The V gene end was trimmed by 2 bases and the J gene end by 1 base; junction bases not matched to a gene: 3. The CDR3 extends over 15 amino acids. The CDR3, as DNA: TGTGCCATCAGTGAGGGCGGGAGTCGCACAGATACGCAGTATTTT. This codes for CAISEGGSRTDTQYF.

The chain uses TRBV4-1 and TRBJ2-5; TRBD2 agrees at 10 bases. Per the germline V gene, CDR1 is MGHRA and CDR2 is YSYEKL. Unmatched junction bases numbered 5, after V lost 4 bases and J lost 0 bases. This CDR3 has 16 residues. CDR3 in DNA: TGCGCCAGCAGCCCCACGACTAGCGGGTACCAAGAGACCCAGTACTTC. It codes for CASSPTTSGYQETQYF.

In this sample, this clone turned up a few times. The rearrangement joins TRBV5-1 to TRBJ2-2, with D maybe TRBD2 (5 bases). CDR3 length: 16 residues. Germline V gene data show CDR1 as SGHRS and CDR2 as YFSETQ. V lost 4 bases and J lost 5, with 18 bases in between. Here the CDR3 DNA reads TGCGCCAGCAGCCCCAGGACTTCGACGGCAACCGGGGAGCTGTTTTTT. It yields the protein CASSPRTSTATGELFF.